This section outlines one TCR beta chain sequence together with its context. Its antigen is as yet unknown. Germline loops: CDR1 SQVTM, CDR2 ANQGSEA. The germline V and J ends were trimmed by 0 bases and 2 bases, with 14 bases remaining between them. The CDR3 extends over 15 amino acids. This sample is part of a study of CD8+CD57+ T cells in acquired aplastic anemia. On the study more broadly: DNA from sorted CD4+ and CD8+ cells averaged around 3.5 ug. An average of roughly 10 million reads for CD4+ cells was obtained from healthy donors.

Study-wide findings and caveats: A significant difference in CD8+ Simpson's diversity between patients and controls was not found. Shared by patients and controls, around 27 CD8+ CDR3s were abundant in patients.

TCR beta VDJ combinations and CDR3 sequences were profiled from genomic DNA. Via MiXCR, TCRdb re-called the reads, giving one row per CDR3 protein. The repertoire has some 64,000 distinct CDR3 sequences, 50% to 70% of them found once; the top ten carry about 2.5%. This chain links TRBV29-1 with TRBJ2-7; tentatively, D is TRBD2 (6 bases). Sequencing was carried out using sorted CD4+, CD8+, or CD8+CD57+ T cells (not recorded which) from PBMCs. The sequence was obtained from a human donor in good health, serving as a control. The CDR3 DNA reads TGCAGCGTTGAAGATCGGAGGGGCGCCGCCTACGAGCAGTACTTC. Its translation is CSVEDRRGAAYEQYF.